This TCR beta chain was sequenced in a study of blood T cell repertoires in COVID-19. Study-wide background: Samples came from the United States, Italy and Spain, spanning acute and convalescent COVID-19. In each case, the material was cDNA or gDNA derived from T cells, B-cell-depleted T cells, or PBMCs.

Source study methods: Counts of nucleated cells, estimated from reference gene primer amplification, were obtained. Produced via immunoSEQ multiplex PCR; TCRdb's table is partial and in-frame only. D and trimming were read from the DNA, whereas the V and J calls and clone size are those reported in that table. This sample yields under 250,000 clones, of which just under 90% are seen a single time; roughly 2.5% belongs to the top ten. This clone has a single count. This CDR3 comprises 15 residues. Germline values: CDR1 SGHVS, CDR2 FNYEAQ. V shed 4 bases and J 4 bases; nucleotides not matched to a gene: 9.

The chain combines TRBV7-6 with TRBJ1-1; 7 bases align to TRBD1. This receptor was obtained from a young man with COVID-19, enrolled during active disease. Material for sequencing was peripheral blood. The DNA of the CDR3 is TGTGCCAGCAGCTCCGGGCCCTCAGGGGGCACTGAAGCTTTCTTT. This encodes CASSSGPSGGTEAFF.